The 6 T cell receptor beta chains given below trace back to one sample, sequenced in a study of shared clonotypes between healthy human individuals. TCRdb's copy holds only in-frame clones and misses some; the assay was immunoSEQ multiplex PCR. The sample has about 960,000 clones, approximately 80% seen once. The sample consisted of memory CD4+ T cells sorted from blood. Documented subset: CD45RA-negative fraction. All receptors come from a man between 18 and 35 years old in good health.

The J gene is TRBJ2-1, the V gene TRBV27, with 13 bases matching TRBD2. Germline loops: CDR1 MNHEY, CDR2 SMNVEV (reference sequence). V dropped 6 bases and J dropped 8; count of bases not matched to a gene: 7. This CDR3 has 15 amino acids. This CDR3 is CASRYGTSGAYEQFF. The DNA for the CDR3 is TGTGCCAGCAGGTACGGGACTAGCGGGGCCTATGAGCAGTTCTTC.

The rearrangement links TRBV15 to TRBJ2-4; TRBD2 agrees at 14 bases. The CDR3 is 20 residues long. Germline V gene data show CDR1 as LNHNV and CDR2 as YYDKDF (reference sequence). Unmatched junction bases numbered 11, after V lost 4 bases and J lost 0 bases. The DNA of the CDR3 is TGTGCCACCAGCACTCATCCCGGGACTAGCGGGAGTGGAGCCAAAAACATTCAGTACTTC. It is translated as CATSTHPGTSGSGAKNIQYF.

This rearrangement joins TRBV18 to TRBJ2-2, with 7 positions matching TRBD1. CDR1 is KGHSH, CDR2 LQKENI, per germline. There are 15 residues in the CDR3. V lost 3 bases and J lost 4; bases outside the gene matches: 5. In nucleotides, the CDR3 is TGTGCCAGCTCACCCTCCCGGACAGGCACCGGGGAGCTGTTTTTT. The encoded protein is CASSPSRTGTGELFF.

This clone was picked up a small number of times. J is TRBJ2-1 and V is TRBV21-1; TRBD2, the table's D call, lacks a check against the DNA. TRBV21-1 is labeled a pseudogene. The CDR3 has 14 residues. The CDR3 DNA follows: TGTGCCAGCAGCAAAACGGCTAGCGGGGATGAGCAGTTCTTC. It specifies CASSKTASGDEQFF.

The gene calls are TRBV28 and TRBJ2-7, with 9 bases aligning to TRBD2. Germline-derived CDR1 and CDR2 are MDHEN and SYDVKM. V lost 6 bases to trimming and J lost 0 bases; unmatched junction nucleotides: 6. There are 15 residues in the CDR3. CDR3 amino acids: CASSPSGTASYEQYF. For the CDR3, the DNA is TGTGCCAGCAGCCCTAGCGGGACGGCCTCCTACGAGCAGTACTTC.

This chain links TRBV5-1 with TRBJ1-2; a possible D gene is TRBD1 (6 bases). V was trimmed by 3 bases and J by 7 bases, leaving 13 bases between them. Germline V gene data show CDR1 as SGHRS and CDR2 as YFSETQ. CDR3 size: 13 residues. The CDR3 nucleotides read TGCGCCAGCAGCTCTTCAGGGGACGTTGGCTACACCTTC. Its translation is CASSSSGDVGYTF.